These 17 T cell receptor beta chains came from one sample sequenced in a study of OX40 agonist ivuxolimab in advanced cancers. Some clones are missing from TCRdb's copy, which holds only in-frame ones; the method was immunoSEQ multiplex PCR. The sample carries fewer than 90,000 clones, 93% recorded once. The specimen comprised CD4+ or CD8+ T cells sorted from blood, sampled in a trial of the OX40 agonist ivuxolimab. The receptors here all came from an adult with an advanced solid tumor such as melanoma, head and neck, liver or kidney cancer.

The V call is TRBV11-2, the J call TRBJ2-2; the match to TRBD2 covers 12 bases. The V gene end was trimmed by 11 bases and the J gene end by 7 bases; junction bases not matched to a gene: 14. The CDR3 is made up of 16 amino acids. CDR1 is SGHAT, CDR2 FQNNGV, per germline. The CDR3 region is CAGGLLAGGPGGELFF. In DNA form, the CDR3 reads TGTGCCGGGGGGCTCCTAGCGGGGGGGCCCGGCGGGGAGCTGTTTTTT.

This clone was seen a single time. The chain is built from TRBV7-8 and TRBJ2-5; perhaps TRBD1 as D (6 bases). The germline V gene encodes CDR1 SGHVS and CDR2 FQNEAQ. V dropped 5 bases and J dropped 4 bases, with 11 bases sitting between them. CDR3 length equals 13 residues. CDR3 nucleotide sequence: TGTGCCAGCAGCAGGCAGGGGACAGAGACCCAGTACTTC. It encodes CASSRQGTETQYF.

The chain carries TRBV2 and TRBJ2-7; D is unclear. V was pared by 8 bases and J by 2 bases, with 10 bases between. The CDR3 totals 12 residues. Germline V lookup: CDR1 SNHLY, CDR2 FYNNEI. DNA of the CDR3: TGTGCCAGCTCGTCTGGAACCTACGAGCAGTACTTC. Its translation: CASSSGTYEQYF. Together with reference TRBV2 and TRBJ2-7, the CDR3 gives the full variable domain: EPEVTQTPSHQVTQMGQEVILRCVPISNHLYFYWYRQILGQKVEFLVSFYNNEISEKSEIFDDQFSVERPDGSNFTLKIRSTKLEDSAMYFCASSSGTYEQYFGPGTRLTVT.

V and J are TRBV29-1 and TRBJ2-7, with 14 bases identical to TRBD2. Per germline, CDR1 SQVTM and CDR2 ANQGSEA. V shed 7 bases and J 3 bases; nucleotides not matched to a gene: 8. There are 15 residues in the CDR3. The CDR3 region is CSAGTSGSGVYEQYF. CDR3 DNA: TGCAGCGCTGGGACTAGCGGGAGCGGGGTCTACGAGCAGTACTTC.

The gene calls are TRBV27 and TRBJ2-3; perhaps TRBD1 as D (6 bases). V was shortened by 5 bases and J by 9 bases, with 18 bases between the two germline ends. Germline CDR1 and CDR2: MNHEY and SMNVEV (reference sequence). The CDR3 is made up of 14 amino acids. CDR3 protein: CASSPSALGTTQYF. Here the CDR3 DNA reads TGTGCCAGCAGTCCTTCTGCGCTCGGGACAACGCAGTATTTT.

The rearrangement uses TRBV5-5 and TRBJ1-1; D not certain. The CDR3 has 12 amino acids. V lost 0 bases, J lost 4 bases, and 4 bases lay in between. Germline V CDR1 and CDR2: SGHKS, YYEKEE (reference sequence). CDR3: CASSLAITEAFF. CDR3 sequence (DNA): TGTGCCAGCAGCTTGGCCATCACTGAAGCTTTCTTT.

The chain joins TRBV27 to TRBJ1-2; D is undetermined. In germline, CDR1 is MNHEY, CDR2 SMNVEV (reference sequence). This CDR3 is 13 amino acids long. V shed 1 base and J shed 6 bases, with 9 bases lying between them. This CDR3 is CASSLLAGHGYTF. CDR3 DNA sequence: TGTGCCAGCAGTTTATTAGCGGGCCATGGCTACACCTTC.

The chain links TRBV5-6 to TRBJ2-7, with D perhaps TRBD1 (6 bases). V lost 2 bases and J lost 2, with 11 bases in between. Germline assignment: CDR1 SGHDT and CDR2 YYEEEE. This CDR3 has 14 residues. The CDR3 loop reads CASSFGGSTYEQYF. The CDR3 nucleotides read TGTGCCAGCAGCTTTGGGGGCTCCACCTACGAGCAGTACTTC.

The genes are TRBV7-8 and TRBJ1-5; TRBD1 matches at 8 bases. Trimming cost V 5 bases and J 2 bases; bases outside gene matches: 5. This CDR3 comprises 15 residues. CDR1 is SGHVS, CDR2 FQNEAQ, per germline. The CDR3 DNA reads as TGTGCCAGCAGCGGAGGACAGGGAGGCAATCAGCCCCAGCATTTT. It is translated as CASSGGQGGNQPQHF. Full variable domain (rest looked up from reference TRBV7-8 and TRBJ1-5): GAGVSQSPRYKVAKRGQDVALRCDPISGHVSLFWYQQALGQGPEFLTYFQNEAQLDKSGLPSDRFFAERPEGSVSTLKIQRTQQEDSAVYLCASSGGQGGNQPQHFGDGTRLSIL.

V usage is TRBV10-1 and J usage is TRBJ2-1; D is tentatively TRBD1 or TRBD2 (6 bases each). CDR3 length: 18 amino acids. Between the trimmed V and J ends, which lost 0 bases and 2 bases, there was a span of 17 bases. Germline V CDR1 and CDR2: WNHNN, SYGVQD (reference sequence). As DNA, the CDR3 is TGCGCCAGCAGTGAGTCAAAGTGGAGGGACAAGCCCTACAATGAGCAGTTCTTC. Its translation is CASSESKWRDKPYNEQFF.

The chain joins TRBV6-1 to TRBJ2-4, with D unresolved. This CDR3 comprises 16 residues. In germline, CDR1 is MNHNS, CDR2 SASEGT. Trimming took 1 base from V and 6 from J, leaving 16 bases between them. The CDR3 DNA is TGTGCCAGCAGTGAAGGAGACTGGATGTTCGCAAACATTCAGTACTTC. Its translation: CASSEGDWMFANIQYF.

The gene calls are TRBV27 and TRBJ2-5; 15 bases fit TRBD2. Germline V lookup: CDR1 MNHEY, CDR2 SMNVEV (reference sequence). The CDR3 sequence is 13 residues long. The trim removed 6 bases at V and 9 bases at J, leaving 2 bases unmatched. The CDR3 sequence is CASSWTSGRAQYF. The CDR3 DNA sequence: TGTGCCAGCAGCTGGACTAGCGGGAGGGCCCAGTACTTC.

The rearrangement joins TRBV9 to TRBJ1-1, with D unresolved. The V gene lost 3 bases and the J gene lost 1 base, with 19 bases spanning the gap. This CDR3 spans 17 amino acids. Germline V gene sequence: CDR1 SGDLS, CDR2 YYNGEE. CDR3 DNA: TGTGCCAGCAGCGCCAACCGGGAGCATGGTCCGAACACTGAAGCTTTCTTT. Its translation: CASSANREHGPNTEAFF.

This chain joins TRBV30 and TRBJ1-1, with D possibly TRBD1 on 5 matching bases. Trimming left V 8 bases short and J 7 bases short, with 14 bases between. Germline V gene sequence: CDR1 GTSNPN, CDR2 SVGIG (reference sequence). This CDR3 contains 11 residues. The CDR3 loop reads CAGDLGVEAFF. CDR3 DNA: TGTGCCGGGGACCTCGGGGTTGAAGCTTTCTTT. Drawing the rest from reference TRBV30 and TRBJ1-1, the complete variable domain is SQTIHQWPATLVQPVGSPLSLECTVEGTSNPNLYWYRQAAGRGLQLLFYSVGIGQISSEVPQNLSASRPQDRQFILSSKKLLLSDSGFYLCAGDLGVEAFFGQGTRLTVV.

The chain is built from TRBV19 and TRBJ2-7; no definite D call. Looked up from germline, CDR1 is LNHDA and CDR2 is SQIVND (reference sequence). The CDR3 loop spans 14 amino acids. V dropped 1 base and J dropped 2 bases, with 9 bases sitting between them. CDR3 nucleotides: TGTGCCAGTAGTATAGGTGGTGCCACCTACGAGCAGTACTTC. Its protein is CASSIGGATYEQYF.

The chain joins TRBV25-1 to TRBJ2-1; a possible D gene is TRBD1 (6 bases). Per the germline V gene, CDR1 is MGHDK and CDR2 is SYGVNS. Between the trimmed V and J ends, which lost 10 bases and 2 bases, there was a span of 18 bases. CDR3 length: 15 residues. In DNA form, the CDR3 reads TGTGCCACCCCCAAACAGGGACCCCCCTACAATGAGCAGTTCTTC. Protein sequence: CATPKQGPPYNEQFF.

The V call is TRBV19, the J call TRBJ1-5; D is possibly TRBD1 (6 bases). V shed 3 bases and J shed 9 bases, with 15 bases lying between them. Germline-derived CDR1 and CDR2 are LNHDA and SQIVND (reference sequence). This CDR3 has 14 amino acids. CDR3 nucleotides: TGTGCCAGTAGTATGGGGGGCGGGGGGCGGCCCCAGCATTTT. Translating it yields CASSMGGGGRPQHF.